The clone carrying this TCR beta chain occurred once. This sample was taken from a study of blood T cell repertoires in COVID-19. Original analysis: For nucleated cells, counts were estimated from reference gene primer amplification. Assay used: immunoSEQ multiplex PCR; TCRdb lists only in-frame clones, some missing. The D gene and trimming were derived from the DNA, and the V and J assignments and clone size from that table. The sample comprises just under 80,000 clones, 80% of which are singletons, and around 4.8% rests with the top ten. This TCR was recovered from a woman aged 70-85 years with acute or convalescent COVID-19. The source material was peripheral blood.

This chain's CDR3 is CASSQDLNQPQHF. The CDR3 coding sequence is TGTGCCAGCAGCCAAGATCTCAATCAGCCCCAGCATTTT. The chain has TRBV4-2 and TRBJ1-5; unclear D gene. This CDR3 region has 13 residues. Trimming shortened V by 0 bases and J by 3 bases, and 3 bases separated the two germline ends. CDR1 is LGHNA, CDR2 YNFKEQ, per germline.